Listed below are T cell receptor beta chains from one sample, sequenced in a study of CD8+CD57+ T cells in acquired aplastic anemia. TCRdb itself ran the reads through MiXCR, one entry per CDR3 protein. The sample has hundreds of thousands of distinct CDR3 sequences; around 32% are singletons. Sequenced sample: sorted CD4+, CD8+, or CD8+CD57+ T cells (not recorded which) from PBMCs. The source of these receptors is a human donor with aplastic anemia. The CDR3 runs from the conserved cysteine through the conserved F or W. D genes are given only for firm matches. Some rows mark clone size as missing; the rest say once, few, many or name a class of expanded clone.

j_gene: TRBJ1-2; v_gene: TRBV2; d_gene: NA; abundance: many; CDR3aa: CASSPGQPYGYTF; CDR3nt: TGTGCCAGCAGTCCCGGACAGCCCTATGGCTACACCTTC
j_gene: TRBJ1-2; v_gene: TRBV19; d_gene: NA; abundance: NA; CDR3aa: CASSIGQNYGHTF; CDR3nt: TGTGCCAGTAGTATAGGACAGAACTATGGCCACACCTTC
j_gene: TRBJ2-3; v_gene: TRBV5-1; d_gene: TRBD2; abundance: NA; CDR3aa: CASSYGPGREDTQYF; CDR3nt: TGCGCCAGCAGTTATGGGCCTGGGAGGGAAGATACGCAGTATTTT
j_gene: TRBJ1-2; v_gene: TRBV2; d_gene: NA; abundance: NA; CDR3aa: CASRDLQNGYTF; CDR3nt: TGTGCCAGCAGAGATTTACAGAATGGCTACACCTTC
j_gene: TRBJ2-1; v_gene: TRBV7-6; d_gene: TRBD2; abundance: few; CDR3aa: CASSMRLAGGSYNEQFF; CDR3nt: TGTGCCAGCAGCATGAGACTAGCGGGAGGGTCCTACAATGAGCAGTTCTTC
j_gene: TRBJ1-2; v_gene: TRBV2; d_gene: NA; abundance: NA; CDR3aa: CASSEALRRYGYTF; CDR3nt: TGTGCCAGCAGTGAAGCGCTTCGGCGGTATGGCTACACCTTC
j_gene: TRBJ2-5; v_gene: TRBV7-6; d_gene: TRBD2; abundance: few; CDR3aa: CASSSGLAGGLKTQYF; CDR3nt: TGTGCCAGCAGCTCGGGACTAGCGGGAGGGTTAAAGACCCAGTACTTC
j_gene: TRBJ2-2; v_gene: TRBV14; d_gene: NA; abundance: NA; CDR3aa: CASSRARFTGELFF; CDR3nt: TGTGCCAGCAGCCGGGCCCGCTTCACCGGGGAGCTGTTTTTT
j_gene: TRBJ1-1; v_gene: TRBV7-9; d_gene: NA; abundance: few; CDR3aa: CASSNWDRANTEAFF; CDR3nt: TGTGCCAGCAGTAATTGGGACCGAGCGAACACTGAAGCTTTCTTT
j_gene: TRBJ1-5; v_gene: TRBV11-2; d_gene: NA; abundance: NA; CDR3aa: CASSLEWGQPQHF; CDR3nt: TGTGCCAGCAGCTTGGAGTGGGGGCAGCCCCAGCATTTT
j_gene: TRBJ2-7; v_gene: TRBV7-3; d_gene: TRBD2; abundance: many; CDR3aa: CASSSSPTSGGEQYF; CDR3nt: TGTGCCAGCAGCTCTAGCCCGACTAGCGGGGGTGAGCAGTACTTC
j_gene: TRBJ1-4; v_gene: TRBV29-1; d_gene: NA; abundance: NA; CDR3aa: CSVVGGAEKLFF; CDR3nt: TGCAGCGTTGTGGGGGGGGCTGAAAAACTGTTTTTT